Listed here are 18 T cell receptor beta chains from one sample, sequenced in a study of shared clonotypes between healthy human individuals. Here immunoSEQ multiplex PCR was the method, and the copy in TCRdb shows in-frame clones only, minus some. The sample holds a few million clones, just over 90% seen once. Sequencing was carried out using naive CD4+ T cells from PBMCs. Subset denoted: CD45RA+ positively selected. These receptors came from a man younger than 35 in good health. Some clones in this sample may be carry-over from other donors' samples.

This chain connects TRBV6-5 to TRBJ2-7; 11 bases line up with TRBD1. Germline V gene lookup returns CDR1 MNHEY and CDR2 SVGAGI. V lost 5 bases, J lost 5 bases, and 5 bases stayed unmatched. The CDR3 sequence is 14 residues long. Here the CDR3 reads CASSLLGQGDEQYF. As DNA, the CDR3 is TGTGCCAGCAGTCTCCTGGGACAGGGGGACGAGCAGTACTTC.

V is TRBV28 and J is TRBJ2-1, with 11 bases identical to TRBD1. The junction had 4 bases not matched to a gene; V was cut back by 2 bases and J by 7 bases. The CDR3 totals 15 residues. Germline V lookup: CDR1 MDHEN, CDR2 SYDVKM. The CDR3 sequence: CASSLPGQGGNEQFF. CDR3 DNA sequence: TGTGCCAGCAGTTTACCGGGACAGGGGGGGAATGAGCAGTTCTTC.

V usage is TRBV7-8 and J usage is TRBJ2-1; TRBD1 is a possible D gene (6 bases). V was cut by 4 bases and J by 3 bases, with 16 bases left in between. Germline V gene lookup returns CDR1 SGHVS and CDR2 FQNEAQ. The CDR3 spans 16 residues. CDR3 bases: TGTGCCAGCAGCTCGATCCAGGGGTACGACTACAATGAGCAGTTCTTC. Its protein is CASSSIQGYDYNEQFF.

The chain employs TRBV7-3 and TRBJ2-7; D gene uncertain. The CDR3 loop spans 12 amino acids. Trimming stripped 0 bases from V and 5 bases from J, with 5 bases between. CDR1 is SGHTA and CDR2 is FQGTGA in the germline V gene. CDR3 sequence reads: CASSLTQDEQYF. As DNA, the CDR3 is TGTGCCAGCAGCTTAACGCAGGACGAGCAGTACTTC.

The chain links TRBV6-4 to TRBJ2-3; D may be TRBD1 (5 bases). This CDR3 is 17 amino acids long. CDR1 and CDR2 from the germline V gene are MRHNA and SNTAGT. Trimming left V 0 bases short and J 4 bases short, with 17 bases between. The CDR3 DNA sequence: TGTGCCAGCAGTGACTCGACCGCAGGGCGAGTTTCAGATACGCAGTATTTT. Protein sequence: CASSDSTAGRVSDTQYF.

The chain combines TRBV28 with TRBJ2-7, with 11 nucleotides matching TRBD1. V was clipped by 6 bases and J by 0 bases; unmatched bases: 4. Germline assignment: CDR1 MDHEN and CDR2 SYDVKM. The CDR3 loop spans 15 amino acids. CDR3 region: CASSGTGGLSYEQYF. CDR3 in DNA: TGTGCCAGCAGCGGGACAGGGGGTCTCTCCTACGAGCAGTACTTC.

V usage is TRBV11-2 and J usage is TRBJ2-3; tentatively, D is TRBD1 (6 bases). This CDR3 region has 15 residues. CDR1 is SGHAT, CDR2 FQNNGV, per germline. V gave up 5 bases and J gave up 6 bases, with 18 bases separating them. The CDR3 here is CASSPSAGAGDTQYF. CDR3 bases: TGTGCCAGCAGCCCCAGTGCAGGGGCCGGGGATACGCAGTATTTT.

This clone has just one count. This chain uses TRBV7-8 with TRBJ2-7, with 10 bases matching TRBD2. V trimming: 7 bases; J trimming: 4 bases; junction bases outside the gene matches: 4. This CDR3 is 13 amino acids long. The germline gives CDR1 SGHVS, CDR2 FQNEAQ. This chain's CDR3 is CASTLAGVYEQYF. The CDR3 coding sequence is TGTGCCAGCACCCTAGCGGGAGTTTACGAGCAGTACTTC.

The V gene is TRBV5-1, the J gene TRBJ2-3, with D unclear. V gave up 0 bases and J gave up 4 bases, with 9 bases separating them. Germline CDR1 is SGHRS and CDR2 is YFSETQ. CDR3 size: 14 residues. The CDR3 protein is CASSLGTTSDTQYF. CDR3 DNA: TGCGCCAGCAGCTTGGGAACTACTTCAGATACGCAGTATTTT.

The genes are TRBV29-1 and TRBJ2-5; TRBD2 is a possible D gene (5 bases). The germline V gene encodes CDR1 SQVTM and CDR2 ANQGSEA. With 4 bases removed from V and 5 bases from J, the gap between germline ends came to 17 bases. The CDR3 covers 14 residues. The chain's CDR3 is CSVVRTPGRETQYF. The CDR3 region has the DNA TGCAGCGTTGTTAGGACTCCTGGAAGGGAGACCCAGTACTTC.

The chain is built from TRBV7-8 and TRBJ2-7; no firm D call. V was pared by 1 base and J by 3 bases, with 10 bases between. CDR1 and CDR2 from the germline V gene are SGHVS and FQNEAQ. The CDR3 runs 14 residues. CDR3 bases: TGTGCCAGCAGCTTAGTCAGGACGATCTACGAGCAGTACTTC. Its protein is CASSLVRTIYEQYF.

The CDR3 nucleotides read TGCGCCAGCAGCTACCCCGGGTCTAGCTCTGGAAACACCATATATTTT. This encodes CASSYPGSSSGNTIYF. This sequence joins TRBV4-1 and TRBJ1-3, with no clear D. Deletions cut 5 bases from V and 0 bases from J, with 14 bases between. Looked up from germline, CDR1 is MGHRA and CDR2 is YSYEKL. The CDR3 contains 16 residues.

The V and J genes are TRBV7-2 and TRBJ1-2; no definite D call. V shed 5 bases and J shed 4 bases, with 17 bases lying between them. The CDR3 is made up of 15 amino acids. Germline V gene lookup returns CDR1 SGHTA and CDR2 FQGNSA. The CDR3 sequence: CASSQWAPVAYGYTF. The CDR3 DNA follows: TGTGCCAGCAGCCAATGGGCCCCAGTCGCCTATGGCTACACCTTC.

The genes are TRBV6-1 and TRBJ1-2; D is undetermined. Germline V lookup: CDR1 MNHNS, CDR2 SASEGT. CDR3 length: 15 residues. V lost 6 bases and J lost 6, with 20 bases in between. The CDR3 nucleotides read TGTGCCAGCAGACTCCGAGACCTGTTTGAGAATGGCTACACCTTC. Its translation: CASRLRDLFENGYTF.

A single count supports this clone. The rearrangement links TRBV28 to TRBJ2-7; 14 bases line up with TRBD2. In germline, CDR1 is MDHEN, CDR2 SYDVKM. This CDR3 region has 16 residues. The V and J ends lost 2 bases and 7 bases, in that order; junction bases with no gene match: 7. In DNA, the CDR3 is TGTGCCAGCAGTTTAATGACTAGCGGGAGGGGGGTGGAGCAGTACTTC. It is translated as CASSLMTSGRGVEQYF.

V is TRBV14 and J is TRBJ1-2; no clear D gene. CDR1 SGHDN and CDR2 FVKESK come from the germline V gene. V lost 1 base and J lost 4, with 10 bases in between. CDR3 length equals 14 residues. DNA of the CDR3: TGTGCCAGCAGCCAAGGTCCCAGTTCCTATGGCTACACCTTC. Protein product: CASSQGPSSYGYTF. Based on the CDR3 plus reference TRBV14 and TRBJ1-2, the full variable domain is EAGVTQFPSHSVIEKGQTVTLRCDPISGHDNLYWYRRVMGKEIKFLLHFVKESKQDESGMPNNRFLAERTGGTYSTLKVQPAELEDSGVYFCASSQGPSSYGYTFGSGTRLTVV.

The CDR3 spells CASSRELARPGELFF. CDR3 sequence (DNA): TGCGCCAGCAGCCGAGAACTAGCCCGACCCGGGGAGCTGTTTTTT. The chain employs TRBV4-1 and TRBJ2-2; weak D call: TRBD2 (6 bases). Trimming removed 4 bases from V and 6 bases from J, with 15 bases in between. Germline V gene data show CDR1 as MGHRA and CDR2 as YSYEKL. The CDR3 covers 15 residues.

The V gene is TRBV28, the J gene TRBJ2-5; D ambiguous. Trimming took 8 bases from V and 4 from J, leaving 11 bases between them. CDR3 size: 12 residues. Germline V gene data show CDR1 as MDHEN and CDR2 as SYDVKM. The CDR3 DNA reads TGTGCCAGCCAGTCTTTTAGAGAGACCCAGTACTTC. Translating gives CASQSFRETQYF.